Listed here are 11 T cell receptor beta chains from one sample, sequenced in a study of cytomegalovirus exposure and HLA in healthy donors. 13 Jbeta primers and 60 Vbeta primers were used for the PCR. TCRdb's copy holds only in-frame clones and misses some; the assay was immunoSEQ multiplex PCR. There are 140,000 to 150,000 clones in the sample; 76% occur only once, and approximately 2% lies in the top ten. The sequencing input was PBMCs. The origin of the receptors is a woman between 35 and 50 years old in good health and CMV-seronegative.

The rearrangement links TRBV28 to TRBJ1-2; perhaps TRBD1 as D (6 bases). The V and J ends lost 2 bases and 2 bases respectively, with 9 bases between them. CDR1 is MDHEN, CDR2 SYDVKM, per germline. The CDR3 covers 14 residues. CDR3 residues: CASSLPGGNYGYTF. The CDR3 DNA follows: TGTGCCAGCAGTTTACCGGGGGGCAACTATGGCTACACCTTC.

The chain couples TRBV28 to TRBJ1-2, with 9 bases aligning to TRBD1. This CDR3 has 15 residues. Germline-derived CDR1 and CDR2 are MDHEN and SYDVKM. V was pared by 4 bases and J by 7 bases, with 10 bases of the junction left unmatched. The CDR3 region is CASSYPGTGFGGYTF. The CDR3 region has the DNA TGTGCCAGCAGTTACCCCGGGACAGGGTTTGGTGGCTACACCTTC.

This sequence joins TRBV6-4 and TRBJ2-3, with D possibly being TRBD2 (6 bases). The V end was cut by 4 bases, the J end by 6 bases, with 14 bases between. CDR1 and CDR2 (germline): MRHNA, SNTAGT. The CDR3 length is 14 residues. The CDR3 bases are TGTGCCAGCAGTGCGCGGGAAGGCGTGGATACGCAGTATTTT. Protein: CASSAREGVDTQYF.

The rearrangement joins TRBV21-1 to TRBJ2-4; the table calls TRBD2, which could not be checked here. TRBV21-1 is recorded as a pseudogene. The CDR3 loop spans 20 amino acids. CDR3 amino acids: CASSKERLSGGAYPKNIQYF. In nucleotides, the CDR3 is TGTGCCAGCAGCAAAGAAAGGCTAAGCGGGGGGGCATACCCCAAAAACATTCAGTACTTC.

This chain joins TRBV7-6 and TRBJ1-2, with 9 bases lining up with TRBD1. From germline, CDR1 is SGHVS and CDR2 FNYEAQ. The CDR3 length is 17 residues. Trimming at V came to 1 base and at J to 4 bases, leaving 10 bases not matched to a gene. The DNA of the CDR3 is TGTGCCAGCAGCTTAGGCTTCACAGGGGGCTCGGGCTATGGCTACACCTTC. This sequence encodes CASSLGFTGGSGYGYTF.

The rearrangement links TRBV7-9 to TRBJ1-2; D not certain. The V gene lost 2 bases and the J gene lost 8 bases, with 9 bases spanning the gap. Germline CDR1 SEHNR, CDR2 FQNEAQ (reference sequence). This CDR3 spans 12 amino acids. Written as DNA, the CDR3 is TGTGCCAGCAGCTTAAACAGATACGGCTACACCTTC. Its translation: CASSLNRYGYTF. Complete variable domain (other parts from reference TRBV7-9 and TRBJ1-2): DTGVSQNPRHKITKRGQNVTFRCDPISEHNRLYWYRQTLGQGPEFLTYFQNEAQLEKSRLLSDRFSAERPKGSFSTLEIQRTEQGDSAMYLCASSLNRYGYTFGSGTRLTVV.

J is TRBJ1-1 and V is TRBV27, with D possibly being TRBD1 (5 bases). Trimming took off 0 bases at V and 3 bases at J, with 14 bases between the two ends. Germline values: CDR1 MNHEY, CDR2 SMNVEV (reference sequence). The CDR3 extends over 16 amino acids. CDR3 loop: CASSLSGGLGDTEAFF. The CDR3 region has the DNA TGTGCCAGCAGTTTATCGGGGGGATTGGGTGACACTGAAGCTTTCTTT.

CDR3 nucleotide sequence: TGTGCCAGCAGCTCCGGGACAGGACTATCCTTTATTGATACGCAGTATTTT. This gives the protein CASSSGTGLSFIDTQYF. This chain connects TRBV7-9 to TRBJ2-3, with 8 nucleotides matching TRBD1. The CDR3 sequence is 17 residues long. V was pared by 4 bases and J by 6 bases, with 15 bases of the junction left unmatched. Germline V gene data show CDR1 as SEHNR and CDR2 as FQNEAQ (reference sequence). The complete variable domain, with remaining parts taken from reference TRBV7-9 and TRBJ2-3, reads DTGVSQNPRHKITKRGQNVTFRCDPISEHNRLYWYRQTLGQGPEFLTYFQNEAQLEKSRLLSDRFSAERPKGSFSTLEIQRTEQGDSAMYLCASSSGTGLSFIDTQYFGPGTRLTVL.

The rearrangement links TRBV13 to TRBJ2-1; 7 bases fit TRBD2. The CDR3 loop spans 15 amino acids. Trimming cost V 4 bases and J 3 bases; bases outside gene matches: 6. CDR1 is PRHDT and CDR2 is FYEKMQ in the germline V gene (reference sequence). The CDR3 loop is CASSWEGRFYNEQFF. The CDR3 DNA reads as TGTGCCAGCAGCTGGGAGGGAAGATTCTACAATGAGCAGTTCTTC.

This clone was picked up a small number of times. The chain combines TRBV4-1 with TRBJ1-6; D is perhaps TRBD1 (5 bases). The CDR3 runs to 18 residues. Germline V lookup: CDR1 MGHRA, CDR2 YSYEKL. Trimming pared 0 bases from V and 2 bases from J, leaving 14 bases between. The CDR3 DNA is TGCGCCAGCAGCCAAGATGGTCGGACAATGACCTATAATTCACCCCTCCACTTT. Protein product: CASSQDGRTMTYNSPLHF.

The chain uses TRBV10-3 and TRBJ2-1, with D possibly being TRBD2 (6 bases). The ends were cut back, 4 bases at V and 10 bases at J, with 17 bases in the middle. The CDR3 contains 14 residues. Germline V lookup: CDR1 ENHRY, CDR2 SYGVKD. The CDR3 loop is CAISGDIRRAEQFF. The CDR3 DNA reads as TGTGCCATCAGTGGGGATATAAGGAGGGCGGAGCAGTTCTTC.